This TCR beta chain was obtained from a study of cytomegalovirus exposure and HLA in healthy donors. The CDR3 is 15 residues long. In germline, CDR1 is MNHEY, CDR2 SVGAGI. The ends lost 7 bases at V and 6 bases at J; junction bases unmatched: 10. Use of 60 Vbeta and 13 Jbeta primers characterized the PCR. The data were produced by immunoSEQ multiplex PCR, yet TCRdb's version contains in-frame clones alone and is incomplete. The sample holds 100,000 to 120,000 clones, over 60% seen once. Sequenced sample: PBMCs. This clonotype was sampled from a young man in good health and CMV-seropositive. The chain uses TRBV6-5 and TRBJ1-1; TRBD1 matches at 11 bases. The CDR3 region is CASIERTGGSPEAFF. CDR3 DNA sequence: TGTGCCAGCATCGAACGGACAGGGGGCTCGCCTGAAGCTTTCTTT.